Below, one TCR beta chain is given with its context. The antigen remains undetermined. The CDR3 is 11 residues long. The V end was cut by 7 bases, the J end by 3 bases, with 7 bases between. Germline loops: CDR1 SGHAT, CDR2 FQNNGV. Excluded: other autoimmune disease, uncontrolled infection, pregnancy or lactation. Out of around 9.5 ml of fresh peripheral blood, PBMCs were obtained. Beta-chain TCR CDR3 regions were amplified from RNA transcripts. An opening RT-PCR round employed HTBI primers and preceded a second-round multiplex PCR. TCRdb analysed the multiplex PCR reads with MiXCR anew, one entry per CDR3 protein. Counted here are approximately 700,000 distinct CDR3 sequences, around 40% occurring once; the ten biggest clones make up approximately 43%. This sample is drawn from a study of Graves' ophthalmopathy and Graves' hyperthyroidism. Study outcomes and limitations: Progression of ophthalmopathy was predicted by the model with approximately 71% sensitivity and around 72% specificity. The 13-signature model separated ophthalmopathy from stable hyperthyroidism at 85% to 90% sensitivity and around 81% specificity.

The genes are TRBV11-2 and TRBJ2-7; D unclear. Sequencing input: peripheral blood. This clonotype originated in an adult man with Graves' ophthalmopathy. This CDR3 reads CASNRLYEQYF. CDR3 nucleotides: TGTGCCAGCAATCGGCTCTACGAGCAGTACTTC.